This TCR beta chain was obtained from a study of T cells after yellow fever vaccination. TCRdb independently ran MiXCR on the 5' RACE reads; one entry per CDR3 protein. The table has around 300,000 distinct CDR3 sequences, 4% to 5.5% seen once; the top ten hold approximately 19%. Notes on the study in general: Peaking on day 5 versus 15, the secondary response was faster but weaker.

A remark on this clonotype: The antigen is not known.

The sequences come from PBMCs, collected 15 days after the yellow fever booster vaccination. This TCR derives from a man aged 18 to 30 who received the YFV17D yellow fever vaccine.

The DNA of the CDR3 is TGCAGTGCTGTTTCCCAGGGAACGGATTCACCCCTCCACTTT. Translated: CSAVSQGTDSPLHF. The chain employs TRBV20-1 and TRBJ1-6; tentative D call: TRBD1 (5 bases). The V end lost 5 bases, the J end lost 8 bases, and 16 bases lay between the germline ends. The CDR3 is made up of 14 amino acids. Germline-derived CDR1 and CDR2 are DFQATT and SNEGSKA (reference sequence).